This TCR beta chain was recovered during a study of shared clonotypes between healthy human individuals. The donor cohort consisted entirely of Caucasian adults residing in Nashville, Tennessee. Per the germline V gene, CDR1 is GTSNPN and CDR2 is SVGIG (reference sequence). CDR3 length equals 15 residues. Trimming cost V 3 bases and J 2 bases, with 14 bases left between them. Repertoires were generated with immunoSEQ multiplex PCR, while TCRdb's copy carries only in-frame clones and drops some. The sample contains approximately 470,000 clones, over 70% of which appear only once. Sequenced input: PBMCs. The origin of this receptor is a woman in her forties in good health. Some clones in this sample may be carry-over from other donors' samples. The chain carries TRBV30 and TRBJ2-1; TRBD2 might be the D (5 bases). The CDR3 region is CAWRFSWRAYNEQFF. The CDR3 coding sequence is TGTGCCTGGAGGTTCTCTTGGCGGGCCTACAATGAGCAGTTCTTC.